This T cell receptor beta chain comes out of a study of control samples from healthy donors and cancer patients. Sequenced by immunoSEQ multiplex PCR; TCRdb stores in-frame clones only, minus some. In the table there are 400,000 to 500,000 clones, roughly 90% of which are singletons. Deletions cut 2 bases from V and 0 bases from J, with 4 bases between. The CDR3 runs to 13 residues. Looked up from germline, CDR1 is LNHDA and CDR2 is SQIVND (reference sequence). Comments on this clone: Additional DNA sequences in this sample encode the identical CDR3.

V and J are TRBV19 and TRBJ1-1; no definite D call. The TCR comes from a man aged 35-49 years with head and neck cancer. The sample was PBMCs. The CDR3 nucleotides are TGTGCCAGTAGTATAACGGTGAACACTGAAGCTTTCTTT. Its protein product is CASSITVNTEAFF. The full variable domain, in which reference TRBV19 and TRBJ1-1 provide the parts outside the CDR3, is DGGITQSPKYLFRKEGQNVTLSCEQNLNHDAMYWYRQDPGQGLRLIYYSQIVNDFQKGDIAEGYSVSREKKESFPLTVTSAQKNPTAFYLCASSITVNTEAFFGQGTRLTVV.